These 24 T cell receptor beta chains originate from one sample sequenced in a study of tumor-infiltrating lymphocytes in primary liver carcinoma. Starting material for RNA and DNA co-extraction consisted of about 20-32 mg of unsorted bulk tissue. With a constant-region primer, TCR beta cDNA was made from 400 to 550 ng of total RNA. The TCR beta library was amplified through three nested multiplex PCR rounds in a modified ARM-PCR procedure. TRBV1-TRBV30 forward primers paired with a C-beta reverse primer were used in the first two PCR rounds, which ran approximately 10 cycles each. MiXCR, run by TCRdb on the multiplex PCR reads, gives a single entry per CDR3 protein. The sample contains 90,000 to 150,000 distinct CDR3 sequences, about two thirds of which appear only once. Source material: tumor-adjacent normal liver tissue. These receptor sequences come from a woman in her fifties or sixties with primary liver carcinoma and hepatitis B virus infection.

This clonotype was picked up many times. The chain joins TRBV29-1 to TRBJ2-3; no clear D. V gave up 4 bases and J gave up 5 bases, with 10 bases separating them. The germline V gene encodes CDR1 SQVTM and CDR2 ANQGSEA. This CDR3 has 12 residues. DNA of the CDR3: TGCAGCGTTGTCCTAGGCGGAGATACGCAGTATTTT. Translated, it gives CSVVLGGDTQYF.

V and J are TRBV29-1 and TRBJ1-2; D gene uncertain. Germline V lookup: CDR1 SQVTM, CDR2 ANQGSEA. The length of the CDR3 is 14 residues. Trimming left V 6 bases short and J 5 bases short, with 19 bases between. CDR3 DNA: TGCAGCGTCGCCCCATGGGAAAGCGAATATGGCTACACCTTC. Translating gives CSVAPWESEYGYTF.

This clonotype was seen a few times. A much more abundant neighbour one base away suggests this may be a read error. Because the CDR3 is missing its conserved closing phenylalanine or tryptophan, this is likely a read error. The J gene is TRBJ2-2, the V gene TRBV10-1; D may be TRBD2 (5 bases). CDR3 length: 15 residues. V was shortened by 0 bases and J by 0 bases, with 5 bases between the two germline ends. Germline-derived CDR1 and CDR2 are WNHNN and SYGVQD (reference sequence). The CDR3: CASSESSANTGELFS. The CDR3 DNA follows: TGCGCCAGCAGTGAGTCTAGCGCGAACACCGGGGAGCTGTTTTCT.

This clonotype appeared a few times. A read error may explain this, as a much larger clone is one base away. This chain uses TRBV12-3 or TRBV12-4 with TRBJ2-1, with 7 positions matching TRBD2. The CDR3 extends over 15 amino acids. This CDR3 reads CASSLGTNSYNEQLF. DNA of the CDR3: TGTGCCAGCAGTTTGGGGACTAACTCCTACAATGAGCAGCTCTTC.

As regards this clonotype: A read error may produce the germline difference seen at one junction end. J is TRBJ2-2 and V is TRBV6-5; D is perhaps TRBD2 (5 bases). The V gene's germline CDR1 is MNHEY and CDR2 SVGAGI. CDR3 length equals 17 residues. The CDR3: CASSYSPTNLNTGEPFF. CDR3 nucleotides: TGTGCCAGCAGTTACTCTCCGACTAACCTAAACACCGGGGAGCCGTTTTTT.

This clonotype counts as medium-sized. The chain is built from TRBV11-2 and TRBJ2-3; no reliable D call. This CDR3 is built from 12 residues. CDR1 and CDR2 from the germline V gene are SGHAT and FQNNGV. The ends were cut back, 5 bases at V and 5 bases at J, with 8 bases in the middle. The CDR3: CASSPLRDTQYF. The CDR3 DNA sequence: TGTGCCAGCAGCCCCCTAAGAGATACGCAGTATTTT.

The rearrangement joins TRBV7-8 to TRBJ2-5; 8 bases agree with TRBD1. The trim removed 3 bases at V and 5 bases at J, leaving 8 bases unmatched. The CDR3 has 15 amino acids. Germline CDR1 is SGHVS and CDR2 is FQNEAQ. This CDR3 is CASSFRQGPLETQYF. The DNA for the CDR3 is TGTGCCAGCAGCTTCCGACAGGGGCCGTTGGAGACCCAGTACTTC.

This clonotype has more than one count but fewer than ten. V and J are TRBV21-1 and TRBJ1-5; TRBD1 reflects the table's D call only, with no check against the DNA. TRBV21-1 is a documented pseudogene. The CDR3 covers 15 residues. This CDR3 is CAYYPPVYSNQPQHF. CDR3 nucleotides: TGTGCCTACTACCCCCCAGTCTATAGCAATCAGCCCCAGCATTTT.

Details on this clonotype: No conserved phenylalanine or tryptophan ends this CDR3, so it is likely a read error. The CDR3 reads CSVVQGYSYGQYL. The DNA for the CDR3 is TGCAGCGTCGTACAGGGGTACTCCTACGGGCAGTACTTA. V and J are TRBV29-1 and TRBJ2-7, with TRBD1 matching over 7 bases. The CDR3 covers 13 residues. Germline CDR1 and CDR2: SQVTM and ANQGSEA.

About this clonotype: This CDR3 fails to terminate in the conserved phenylalanine or tryptophan, so it likely reflects a read error. As DNA, the CDR3 is TGTGCCAGGAGTTACGGGACAGGAGAAGCTTTCCTT. Its translation: CARSYGTGEAFL. This sequence joins TRBV6-6 and TRBJ1-1; 8 bases align to TRBD1. The CDR3 length is 12 residues. Germline V gene sequence: CDR1 MNHNY, CDR2 SVGAGI (reference sequence).

This clonotype was recorded a few times. It may be a read error: a sequence one base away is much more abundant. The gene calls are TRBV6-1 and TRBJ1-5; D is ambiguous. Trimming pared 8 bases from V and 5 bases from J, leaving 10 bases between. In germline, CDR1 is MNHNS, CDR2 SASEGT. CDR3 length equals 12 residues. CDR3 loop: CASVVGDQPQHF. The CDR3 DNA reads as TGTGCCAGCGTGGTAGGCGATCAGCCCCAGCATTTT.

This clonotype was detected many times. The V and J genes are TRBV4-2 and TRBJ2-2; D is unresolved. CDR1 and CDR2 from the germline V gene are LGHNA and YNFKEQ. The CDR3 covers 15 residues. The V end lost 1 base, the J end lost 4 bases, and 10 bases lay between the germline ends. As DNA, the CDR3 is TGTGCCAGCAGCCAAGTTGTAGCAGCCACCGGGGAGCTGTTTTTT. Encoded protein: CASSQVVAATGELFF.

Turning to this clonotype: A read error may produce the germline difference seen at one junction end. The gene calls are TRBV29-1 and TRBJ2-7; D may correspond to TRBD1 or TRBD2 (7 bases each). Germline values: CDR1 SQVTM, CDR2 ANQGSEA. The CDR3 sequence is 14 residues long. This CDR3 reads CSAGGRGGFYEPYF. In DNA form, the CDR3 reads TGCAGCGCTGGGGGCAGGGGGGGGTTCTACGAGCCGTACTTC.

Remarks on this clonotype: Since a much larger clone is just one base distant, this may be a read error. The chain joins TRBV28 to TRBJ2-4; 8 bases align to TRBD2. Germline-derived CDR1 and CDR2 are MDHEN and SYDVKM. The CDR3 consists of 14 residues. The CDR3 DNA reads as TGTGCCAGCAGTCGGGGGGGGGCCAAAATCATTCAGTACTTC. The encoded protein is CASSRGGAKIIQYF.

To note about this clonotype: Sequence at one end of the junction differs from germline and may be a read error. V is TRBV4-1 and J is TRBJ1-2; TRBD1 agrees at 7 bases. Germline V CDR1 and CDR2: MGHRA, YSYEKL. This CDR3 is built from 14 residues. The CDR3 spells CASGQAGGSYGYTF. In DNA, the CDR3 is TGCGCCAGCGGCCAAGCAGGGGGGTCCTATGGCTACACCTTC.

In regard to this clonotype: Given a much more abundant clone one base away, this may be a read error. CDR3 sequence: CASSTWFLGTEAFF. CDR3 DNA: TGTGCCAGCAGCACGTGGTTTTTAGGGACTGAAGCTTTCTTT. J is TRBJ1-1 and V is TRBV7-9; no definite D call. The V end lost 5 bases, the J end lost 5 bases, and 15 bases lay between the germline ends. The germline CDR1 and CDR2 sequences are SEHNR and FQNEAQ (reference sequence). The CDR3 extends over 14 amino acids.

Concerning this clonotype: Its ends do not fully match the called genes, so a read error is possible. V gene TRBV11-1 combines with J gene TRBJ2-1; 12 nucleotides match TRBD2. Germline V gives CDR1 SGHAT, CDR2 FQDESV (reference sequence). The CDR3 has 16 residues. CDR3 nucleotide sequence: TGTGCCAGCAGCTTTAGAAGGCTAGCGGGAGGGGATGATCGGTTGTTC. Protein sequence: CASSFRRLAGGDDRLF. Full variable domain (outside the CDR3, taken from reference TRBV11-1 and TRBJ2-1): EAEVAQSPRYKITEKSQAVAFWCDPISGHATLYWYRQILGQGPELLVQFQDESVVDDSQLPKDRFSAERLKGVDSTLKIQPAELGDSAMYLCASSFRRLAGGDDRLFGPGTRLTVL.

V gene TRBV7-3 combines with J gene TRBJ1-1; D not resolved. V was shortened by 2 bases and J by 4 bases, with 17 bases between the two germline ends. The CDR3 spans 16 residues. Looked up from germline, CDR1 is SGHTA and CDR2 is FQGTGA. The CDR3 DNA is TGTGCCAGCAGCTTAGGATGTGTCGGGCTTCGCACTGAAGCTTTCTTT. Its translation is CASSLGCVGLRTEAFF.

This rearrangement joins TRBV6-2 or TRBV6-3 to TRBJ2-2; 7 bases fit TRBD1. Unmatched junction bases numbered 7, after V lost 10 bases and J lost 2 bases. The CDR3 totals 14 residues. The germline gives CDR1 MNHEY, CDR2 SVGEGT. The CDR3 protein is CATYRQGNTGELFF. DNA of the CDR3: TGTGCCACATATAGACAGGGTAACACCGGGGAGCTGTTTTTT.

This clonotype was seen repeatedly, ten times or more. This sequence joins TRBV5-1 and TRBJ2-5; 12 bases fit TRBD2. The germline V gene has CDR1 SGHRS and CDR2 YFSETQ. The CDR3 totals 16 residues. V lost 3 bases to trimming and J lost 1 base; unmatched junction nucleotides: 4. The CDR3 nucleotides read TGCGCCAGCAGCTCCGGGACTAGCGGGCCCCAAGAGACCCAGTACTTC. It specifies CASSSGTSGPQETQYF.

This sequence joins TRBV2 and TRBJ1-1, with 9 bases matching TRBD1. Germline CDR1 SNHLY, CDR2 FYNNEI. The V gene end was trimmed by 4 bases and the J gene end by 0 bases; junction bases not matched to a gene: 0. This CDR3 is 14 amino acids long. CDR3 nucleotides: TGTGCCAGCAGTGGACAGGGGGTGAACACTGAAGCTTTCTTT. Residues: CASSGQGVNTEAFF.

A note on this clonotype: An end of the junction does not agree with germline; a read error may underlie this. This chain links TRBV29-1 with TRBJ1-1; the match to TRBD1 covers 7 bases. This CDR3 region has 17 residues. Germline V lookup: CDR1 SQVTM, CDR2 ANQGSEA. DNA of the CDR3: TGCAGAGTTGACAGGGAGGGACCAACGGTCGTGAACACTGAAGCTTTCTTT. Protein: CRVDREGPTVVNTEAFF. The variable domain in full, completed from reference TRBV29-1 and TRBJ1-1, reads SAVISQKPSRDICQRGTSLTIQCQVDSQVTMMFWYRQQPGQSLTLIATANQGSEATYESGFVIDKFPISRPNLTFSTLTVSNMSPEDSSIYLCRVDREGPTVVNTEAFFGQGTRLTVV.

The sample holds a few counts of this clonotype. V gene TRBV28 combines with J gene TRBJ2-3; D ambiguous. This CDR3 is 14 amino acids long. Germline loops: CDR1 MDHEN, CDR2 SYDVKM. V lost 8 bases and J 2 bases, leaving 14 bases between the germline ends. This CDR3 reads CASGPSSNTDTQYF. Written as DNA, the CDR3 is TGTGCCAGCGGCCCATCCTCCAACACAGATACGCAGTATTTT.

Note on this clonotype: This may be a read error: a much more frequent sequence differs by one nucleotide. CDR3 region: CASSSPTSGLSYNEQFF. The DNA for the CDR3 is TGTGCCAGCAGTTCTCCGACTAGCGGTCTCTCCTACAATGAGCAGTTCTTC. J is TRBJ2-1 and V is TRBV28, with 9 nucleotides matching TRBD2. The junction had 7 bases not matched to a gene; V was cut back by 4 bases and J by 0 bases. In germline, CDR1 is MDHEN, CDR2 SYDVKM. The CDR3 totals 17 residues.